Below, 26 T cell receptor beta chains from the same sample are listed, as sequenced in a study of T cells in Graves' hyperthyroidism and ophthalmopathy. TCR beta CDR3 regions were amplified from RNA transcripts. The primer set for the first-round RT-PCR of the TCR CDR3 was HTBI. A single record per CDR3 protein comes from TCRdb applying MiXCR to the multiplex PCR reads. The sample includes about 420,000 distinct CDR3 sequences, roughly 14% seen only once; the top ten take just under 8%. Source material: blood. The receptors were sampled from a young woman with Graves' hyperthyroidism.

This clonotype was counted ten times or more. This chain uses TRBV30 with TRBJ2-1; D tentatively fits TRBD1 or TRBD2 (5 bases each). V lost 3 bases and J 10 bases, leaving 10 bases between the germline ends. The CDR3 loop spans 11 amino acids. CDR1 is GTSNPN and CDR2 is SVGIG in the germline V gene (reference sequence). This CDR3 is CAWRLGTEQFF. In DNA, the CDR3 is TGTGCCTGGAGGCTAGGGACGGAGCAGTTCTTC.

Only a few counts were recorded for this clonotype. The chain couples TRBV20-1 to TRBJ1-4; no reliable D call. The CDR3 totals 14 residues. The germline V gene encodes CDR1 DFQATT and CDR2 SNEGSKA (reference sequence). V shed 0 bases and J shed 4 bases, with 9 bases lying between them. In DNA, the CDR3 is TGCAGTGCTAGAGAGGGCCTTTATAATGAAAAACTGTTTTTT. Residues: CSAREGLYNEKLFF.

The V call is TRBV3-1, the J call TRBJ2-7; 9 bases are a match to TRBD1. This CDR3 has 15 residues. CDR1 and CDR2 from the germline V gene are LGHDT and YNNKEL (reference sequence). The junction had 13 bases not matched to a gene; V was cut back by 6 bases and J by 7 bases. In DNA, the CDR3 is TGTGCCAGCAGTCCGTCGGGACAGGGTTCACGGGAGCAGTACTTC. It translates to CASSPSGQGSREQYF.

A few counts support this clonotype. In nucleotides, the CDR3 is TGCGCCAGCAGCTTGGGACAGGGTCCCGGGATTGGATACGAGCAGTACTTC. This gives the protein CASSLGQGPGIGYEQYF. The chain couples TRBV5-1 to TRBJ2-7; 7 bases match TRBD1. V lost 0 bases and J lost 4; bases outside the gene matches: 13. There are 17 residues in the CDR3. Germline V gene lookup returns CDR1 SGHRS and CDR2 YFSETQ.

The CDR3 region has the DNA TGTGCCAGCAGCCAAGCCCCACCGGGACAGGGTGGAAACACCATATATTTT. This gives the protein CASSQAPPGQGGNTIYF. V and J are TRBV4-2 and TRBJ1-3, with 9 bases fitting TRBD1. Germline V gene lookup returns CDR1 LGHNA and CDR2 YNFKEQ. J gave up 3 bases and V 1 base, and 7 bases lay outside the gene matches. The CDR3 totals 17 residues.

This clonotype was seen many times. This sequence joins TRBV30 and TRBJ1-4; D is unresolved. Trimming shortened V by 4 bases and J by 7 bases, and 13 bases separated the two germline ends. Germline lookup yields CDR1 GTSNPN and CDR2 SVGIG (reference sequence). The CDR3 consists of 13 residues. The CDR3 DNA follows: TGTGCCTGGACGACTGCAGCCGGTGAAAAACTGTTTTTT. Amino acid sequence: CAWTTAAGEKLFF. The entire variable domain, with the rest obtained from reference TRBV30 and TRBJ1-4, is as follows: SQTIHQWPATLVQPVGSPLSLECTVEGTSNPNLYWYRQAAGRGLQLLFYSVGIGQISSEVPQNLSASRPQDRQFILSSKKLLLSDSGFYLCAWTTAAGEKLFFGSGTQLSVL.

This clonotype was recorded at least ten times. V gene TRBV5-1 combines with J gene TRBJ2-7; no firm D call. Between the trimmed V and J ends, which lost 3 bases and 9 bases, there was a span of 19 bases. Germline assignment: CDR1 SGHRS and CDR2 YFSETQ. The CDR3 has 14 residues. The CDR3 DNA reads TGCGCCAGCAGCTGGGGTGGGAAACCCTCATCGCAGTACTTC. This gives the protein CASSWGGKPSSQYF.

As regards this clonotype: A much larger clone sits a single nucleotide away, making a read error possible. The genes are TRBV12-5 and TRBJ2-1; 7 nucleotides align to TRBD2. The J call may be in error: the DNA end matches TRBJ2-7 better. From germline, CDR1 is LGHNT and CDR2 FRNRAP. This CDR3 spans 13 amino acids. CDR3 region: CASGSEGGNEQYF. The CDR3, as DNA: TGTGCTAGTGGCTCCGAGGGAGGGAATGAGCAGTACTTC.

This clonotype appeared many times. This rearrangement joins TRBV20-1 to TRBJ2-3, with D hard to call. The CDR3 contains 11 residues. Germline lookup yields CDR1 DFQATT and CDR2 SNEGSKA (reference sequence). V was clipped by 6 bases and J by 4 bases, with 8 bases between them. As DNA, the CDR3 is TGCAGTGCCCGTACTTCAGATACGCAGTATTTT. Protein product: CSARTSDTQYF.

This clonotype was recorded a few times. The J gene is TRBJ2-1, the V gene TRBV7-9; TRBD2 matches 9 bases. The CDR3 covers 14 residues. Germline lookup yields CDR1 SEHNR and CDR2 FQNEAQ (reference sequence). V dropped 7 bases and J dropped 9; count of bases not matched to a gene: 10. The CDR3 DNA sequence: TGTGCCAGCACTAGAGATAGCGGGAGTGTTGAGCAGTTCTTC. Encoded protein: CASTRDSGSVEQFF.

Written as DNA, the CDR3 is TGTGCCACCAGTGATTTTGAGGACACTGAAGCTTTCTTT. Encoded protein: CATSDFEDTEAFF. This chain uses TRBV24-1 with TRBJ1-1; the D is unclear. The CDR3 runs 13 residues. Germline V gene lookup returns CDR1 KGHDR and CDR2 SFDVKD. V was clipped by 1 base and J by 3 bases, with 5 bases between them.

The chain carries TRBV6-1 and TRBJ2-3; 9 bases align to TRBD2. Trimming removed 8 bases from V and 5 bases from J; junction bases left unmatched: 5. Germline assignment: CDR1 MNHNS and CDR2 SASEGT. This CDR3 is built from 13 residues. The CDR3 DNA reads as TGTGCCAGCTTAGCGGGAGAGGAAGATACGCAGTATTTT. Amino acid sequence: CASLAGEEDTQYF.

This clonotype occurred many times. This sequence joins TRBV2 and TRBJ1-2, with D unclear. Germline CDR1 reads SNHLY; CDR2 reads FYNNEI. Trimming took 7 bases from V and 1 from J, leaving 10 bases between them. There are 13 residues in the CDR3. Here the CDR3 DNA reads TGTGCCAGCACGGAGGAGATTAACTATGGCTACACCTTC. Amino acid sequence: CASTEEINYGYTF.

This clonotype was recorded a few times. This rearrangement joins TRBV5-6 to TRBJ1-5; 7 positions agree with TRBD1. The germline gives CDR1 SGHDT, CDR2 YYEEEE. The V segment lost 3 bases and the J segment 4 bases; nucleotides outside the gene matches: 7. This CDR3 spans 15 amino acids. The CDR3 nucleotides are TGTGCCAGCAGCTCAGTCCCGGGACAGAATCAGCCCCAGCATTTT. Its translation is CASSSVPGQNQPQHF.

The chain carries TRBV29-1 and TRBJ1-1; possible D gene TRBD1, 6 bases. V lost 5 bases and J 0 bases, leaving 13 bases between the germline ends. CDR3 length: 14 amino acids. The V gene's germline CDR1 is SQVTM and CDR2 ANQGSEA. As DNA, the CDR3 is TGCAGCGTTTCCCCTAGACAGGTGAACACTGAAGCTTTCTTT. Residues: CSVSPRQVNTEAFF.

The table lists this clonotype with a few counts. The rearrangement joins TRBV9 to TRBJ2-4; 12 bases agree with TRBD2. The CDR3 loop spans 16 amino acids. V was pared by 0 bases and J by 9 bases, with 7 bases of the junction left unmatched. The germline V gene has CDR1 SGDLS and CDR2 YYNGEE. CDR3 coding DNA: TGTGCCAGCAGCGTAGGAACTAGCGGGGGGCAAAGCATTCAGTACTTC. As protein: CASSVGTSGGQSIQYF.

The chain has TRBV24-1 and TRBJ2-5, with TRBD1 matching 7 bases. The length of the CDR3 is 15 residues. CDR1 and CDR2 (germline): KGHDR, SFDVKD. Trimming took 7 bases from V and 2 from J; bases not matched to a gene: 9. CDR3 sequence: CATSPGQTPQETQYF. Here the CDR3 DNA reads TGTGCCACCAGCCCGGGACAGACGCCGCAAGAGACCCAGTACTTC.

The chain carries TRBV5-8 and TRBJ1-4, with no clear D. The germline V and J ends were trimmed by 0 bases and 5 bases, with 8 bases remaining between them. The germline V gene has CDR1 SGHTS and CDR2 YDEGEE. The CDR3 length is 14 residues. This chain's CDR3 is CASSLGQFNEKLFF. As DNA, the CDR3 is TGTGCCAGCAGCTTGGGGCAGTTCAATGAAAAACTGTTTTTT.

There are many counts of this clonotype. This chain joins TRBV28 and TRBJ1-4; 8 bases map to TRBD1. Germline loops: CDR1 MDHEN, CDR2 SYDVKM. V trimming: 6 bases; J trimming: 6 bases; junction bases outside the gene matches: 9. This CDR3 has 15 amino acids. The chain's CDR3 is CASSPDRGWDEKLFF. CDR3 DNA: TGTGCCAGCAGCCCCGACAGGGGCTGGGATGAAAAACTGTTTTTT.

This clonotype showed up many times. The chain uses TRBV5-1 and TRBJ2-1; D gene uncertain. The germline V and J ends were trimmed by 0 bases and 10 bases, with 17 bases remaining between them. CDR1 is SGHRS, CDR2 YFSETQ, per germline. The CDR3 is 15 amino acids. CDR3 protein: CASSLEVGNYVEQFF. CDR3 nucleotide sequence: TGCGCCAGCAGCTTGGAGGTGGGAAATTACGTGGAGCAGTTCTTC.

The table lists this clonotype with many counts. This chain joins TRBV7-6 and TRBJ2-7; no firm D call. Between the trimmed V and J ends, which lost 11 bases and 0 bases, there was a span of 11 bases. Per the germline V gene, CDR1 is SGHVS and CDR2 is FNYEAQ. There are 12 residues in the CDR3. CDR3 bases: TGTGCCGACTCAGTCAGCTCCTACGAGCAGTACTTC. This gives the protein CADSVSSYEQYF.

In its sample, this clonotype was seen many times. This rearrangement joins TRBV30 to TRBJ2-3; 7 positions match TRBD2. Germline lookup yields CDR1 GTSNPN and CDR2 SVGIG (reference sequence). The trim removed 1 base at V and 9 bases at J, leaving 13 bases unmatched. The CDR3 has 15 residues. The chain's CDR3 is CAWSEGGSLLETQYF. The CDR3 DNA reads TGTGCCTGGAGTGAGGGCGGGAGTTTGTTAGAAACGCAGTATTTT.

This clonotype has ten or more counts. V and J are TRBV28 and TRBJ2-1; D is unclear. V lost 6 bases and J lost 1, with 19 bases in between. CDR1 is MDHEN, CDR2 SYDVKM, per germline. This CDR3 contains 17 residues. CDR3 nucleotides: TGTGCCAGCAGCATCGATAGAAGAGAGCCGTCCTACAATGAGCAGTTCTTC. Its translation is CASSIDRREPSYNEQFF.

This clonotype has ten or more counts. The chain recombines TRBV6-5 with TRBJ2-4, with D possibly TRBD2 on 5 matching bases. The CDR3 covers 16 residues. Trimming removed 0 bases at V and 0 bases at J, with 9 bases between. Germline CDR1 and CDR2: MNHEY and SVGAGI. CDR3: CASSYSIARAKNIQYF. The CDR3 nucleotides read TGTGCCAGCAGTTACTCGATAGCGAGAGCCAAAAACATTCAGTACTTC.

This clonotype was detected ten times or more. This chain links TRBV7-2 with TRBJ2-3, with D perhaps TRBD1 (5 bases). V was pared by 2 bases and J by 1 base, with 7 bases between. CDR1 and CDR2 from the germline V gene are SGHTA and FQGNSA. There are 14 residues in the CDR3. The CDR3 coding sequence is TGTGCCAGCAGCTTACGCAGGGGCACAGATACGCAGTATTTT. Amino acids: CASSLRRGTDTQYF.

This clonotype was counted at least ten times. V usage is TRBV7-9 and J usage is TRBJ1-2, with D tentatively TRBD1 (5 bases). The CDR3 is 14 residues long. The germline CDR1 and CDR2 sequences are SEHNR and FQNEAQ (reference sequence). The V end was cut by 2 bases, the J end by 8 bases, with 15 bases between. The CDR3 coding sequence is TGTGCCAGCAGCTTAAGGACACTCCCCGAAGGCTACACCTTC. It encodes CASSLRTLPEGYTF.